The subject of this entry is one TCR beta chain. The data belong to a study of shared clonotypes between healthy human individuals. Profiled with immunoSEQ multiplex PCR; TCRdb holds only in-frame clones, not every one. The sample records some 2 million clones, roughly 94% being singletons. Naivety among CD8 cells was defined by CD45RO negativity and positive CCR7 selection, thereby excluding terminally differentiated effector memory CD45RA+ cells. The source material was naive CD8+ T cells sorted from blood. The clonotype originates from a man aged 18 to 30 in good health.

CDR3 sequence reads: CASSQDLASVVYNEQFF. The CDR3 DNA is TGCGCCAGCAGCCAAGATCTTGCTAGCGTGGTTTACAATGAGCAGTTCTTC. V gene TRBV4-1 combines with J gene TRBJ2-1; D possibly corresponds to TRBD2 (6 bases). The CDR3 length is 17 residues. Germline CDR1 MGHRA, CDR2 YSYEKL. Trimming left V 0 bases short and J 4 bases short, with 16 bases between.